The 14 T cell receptor beta chains presented below share a single source sample, sequenced in a study of human T cells and chemical hapten exposure. Whole blood that had not been fractionated was the source of extracted total RNA. TCRdb ran MiXCR on the 5' RACE reads and lists one entry per CDR3 protein. The table lists approximately 140,000 distinct CDR3 sequences, 3.5% to 5% of them singletons. The receptors shown here come from a female donor in good health.

This clonotype was seen ten or more times. The chain recombines TRBV5-4 with TRBJ2-7; 9 bases fit TRBD1. The CDR3 contains 14 residues. Germline values: CDR1 SGHNT, CDR2 YYREEE (reference sequence). V lost 4 bases and J lost 3; bases outside the gene matches: 5. This chain's CDR3 is CASSHPGQGYEQYF. In DNA, the CDR3 is TGTGCCAGCAGCCACCCGGGACAGGGCTACGAGCAGTACTTC.

This clonotype showed up many times. The chain links TRBV5-6 to TRBJ2-1, with 9 bases lining up with TRBD2. V lost 4 bases, J lost 7 bases, and 9 bases stayed unmatched. The CDR3 sequence is 15 residues long. The V gene's germline CDR1 is SGHDT and CDR2 YYEEEE. The DNA for the CDR3 is TGTGCCAGCAGCCCGGTGGCGGGGGGGCTTAATGAGCAGTTCTTC. Translated, it gives CASSPVAGGLNEQFF. Variable domain in full (rest from reference TRBV5-6 and TRBJ2-1): DAGVTQSPTHLIKTRGQQVTLRCSPKSGHDTVSWYQQALGQGPQFIFQYYEEEERQRGNFPDRFSGHQFPNYSSELNVNALLLGDSALYLCASSPVAGGLNEQFFGPGTRLTVL.

This clonotype was counted many times. This chain connects TRBV29-1 to TRBJ2-1; D not certain. Germline values: CDR1 SQVTM, CDR2 ANQGSEA. The CDR3 has 12 amino acids. The germline V and J ends were trimmed by 3 bases and 6 bases, with 9 bases remaining between them. In nucleotides, the CDR3 is TGCAGCGTTGACGTACAGACCAATGAGCAGTTCTTC. Translation: CSVDVQTNEQFF.

The chain employs TRBV6-4 and TRBJ1-3; D is unresolved. V lost 5 bases and J 3 bases, leaving 14 bases between the germline ends. The CDR3 totals 15 residues. CDR1 and CDR2 from the germline V gene are MRHNA and SNTAGT. The CDR3 coding sequence is TGTGCCAGCAGTCGTCGGACGCACTGTGGAAACACCATATATTTT. Encoded protein: CASSRRTHCGNTIYF.

This clonotype occurred many times. A much larger clone differs by one base, so this may be a read error. The chain uses TRBV20-1 and TRBJ1-2; TRBD1 aligns across 8 bases. Germline V CDR1 and CDR2: DFQATT, SNEGSKA (reference sequence). V gave up 1 base and J gave up 12 bases; unmatched junction bases: 22. There are 17 residues in the CDR3. CDR3 nucleotides: TGCAGTGCTAGAGCCCGGGCGGAACCTATACAGGGGGAAGGCGACACCTTC. Protein product: CSARARAEPIQGEGDTF.

The CDR3 DNA reads TGCAGCGTGACAGGGGGCGGTTCGGGTAACTATGGCTACACCTTC. It specifies CSVTGGGSGNYGYTF. The chain combines TRBV29-1 with TRBJ1-2; 10 nucleotides agree with TRBD1. Germline trimming cut 6 bases from V and 1 base from J; bases unmatched to any gene: 8. This CDR3 has 15 amino acids. CDR1 is SQVTM and CDR2 is ANQGSEA in the germline V gene.

This clonotype has ten or more counts. CDR3 sequence (DNA): TGCAGTGCTAGGGGACAATACTCCTACGAGCAGTACTTC. Protein sequence: CSARGQYSYEQYF. This chain connects TRBV20-1 to TRBJ2-7; perhaps TRBD1 as D (6 bases). The CDR3 consists of 13 residues. Germline V gene lookup returns CDR1 DFQATT and CDR2 SNEGSKA (reference sequence). V was trimmed by 3 bases and J by 0 bases, leaving 9 bases between them.

This clonotype was picked up many times. This rearrangement joins TRBV12-3 or TRBV12-4 to TRBJ1-5; the match to TRBD1 covers 8 bases. This CDR3 is 14 amino acids long. V trimming: 7 bases; J trimming: 4 bases; junction bases outside the gene matches: 6. The CDR3 sequence: CASTPGQGNQPQHF. Here the CDR3 DNA reads TGTGCCAGCACTCCAGGACAGGGAAATCAGCCCCAGCATTTT.

This clonotype was picked up many times. The V gene is TRBV6-2 or TRBV6-3, the J gene TRBJ2-2; 7 bases align to TRBD2. The CDR3 is 17 amino acids. The germline CDR1 and CDR2 sequences are MNHEY and SVGEGT. Trimming took 3 bases from V and 2 from J; bases not matched to a gene: 9. The CDR3: CASSYGAGEINTGELFF. In nucleotides, the CDR3 is TGTGCCAGCAGTTATGGTGCGGGGGAGATTAACACCGGGGAGCTGTTTTTT.

The rearrangement links TRBV5-1 to TRBJ1-1, with no clear D. Per germline, CDR1 SGHRS and CDR2 YFSETQ. The CDR3 totals 14 residues. V dropped 7 bases and J dropped 1 base, with 14 bases sitting between them. CDR3 coding DNA: TGCGCCAGCGCCTTGGACCCCTCGAACACTGAAGCTTTCTTT. This translates into CASALDPSNTEAFF. Variable domain in full (rest from reference TRBV5-1 and TRBJ1-1): KAGVTQTPRYLIKTRGQQVTLSCSPISGHRSVSWYQQTPGQGLQFLFEYFSETQRNKGNFPGRFSGRQFSNSRSEMNVSTLELGDSALYLCASALDPSNTEAFFGQGTRLTVV.

V gene TRBV20-1 combines with J gene TRBJ2-3, with 12 bases aligning to TRBD2. Trimming cost V 5 bases and J 4 bases; bases outside gene matches: 4. The CDR3 spans 14 residues. Germline CDR1 reads DFQATT; CDR2 reads SNEGSKA (reference sequence). The CDR3 protein is CSAYLAGGPDTQYF. For the CDR3, the DNA is TGCAGTGCTTATCTAGCGGGGGGGCCAGATACGCAGTATTTT.

This clonotype was seen a handful of times. J is TRBJ2-7 and V is TRBV20-1; 7 bases match TRBD1. This CDR3 spans 14 amino acids. The V and J ends lost 0 bases and 4 bases, in that order; junction bases with no gene match: 6. CDR1 and CDR2 from the germline V gene are DFQATT and SNEGSKA (reference sequence). CDR3 nucleotides: TGCAGTGCTAGAGATCAGGGGGAGTTTTACGAGCAGTACTTC. Protein sequence: CSARDQGEFYEQYF.

This clonotype was observed at least ten times. The chain carries TRBV29-1 and TRBJ2-3, with 12 bases aligning to TRBD2. The CDR3 consists of 15 residues. The V gene's germline CDR1 is SQVTM and CDR2 ANQGSEA. Trimming at V came to 5 bases and at J to 0 bases, leaving 3 bases not matched to a gene. For the CDR3, the DNA is TGCAGCGTTCGGACTAGCGGGGTGAGCACAGATACGCAGTATTTT. Translating gives CSVRTSGVSTDTQYF.

This clonotype was observed a few times. The chain is built from TRBV27 and TRBJ2-1, with D possibly being TRBD1 (5 bases). The V gene lost 0 bases and the J gene lost 5 bases, with 11 bases spanning the gap. CDR3 length: 15 residues. Germline V gene lookup returns CDR1 MNHEY and CDR2 SMNVEV (reference sequence). CDR3 region: CASSLSPRGNNEQFF. The CDR3, as DNA: TGTGCCAGCAGTTTATCTCCTAGGGGTAACAATGAGCAGTTCTTC.